The clone carrying this T cell receptor (beta chain) was observed a few times. What it binds is not known. It was through 5'RACE template switching that TCR cDNA was made, with a universal primer site and UMIs added. TCRdb reprocessed the 5' RACE reads with MiXCR, giving one entry per CDR3 protein. The sample holds 400,000 or so distinct CDR3 sequences, 15% to 20% seen once. This sample stems from a study of T cells after yellow fever vaccination. For the study at large: Those fractions that held only low numbers of cells were prepared using the SMART-Seq v4 Ultra Low Input RNA kit.

Overall study findings and caveats: Few clonotypes appeared in both CD4 and CD8 compartments. Clones from primary vaccination mostly reappeared after the booster (less than 98% CD4, approximately 86% CD8).

The input for sequencing was PBMCs, taken before the yellow fever booster vaccination. This TCR was recovered from a man in his late teens or twenties who received the YFV17D yellow fever vaccine.

CDR3 bases: TGTGCCAGCAGCCAAGATTATAGGACCTACGACGACACCGGGGAGCTGTTTTTT. Amino acid sequence: CASSQDYRTYDDTGELFF. The chain recombines TRBV4-2 with TRBJ2-2; no reliable D call. The CDR3 length is 18 residues. Trimming took off 0 bases at V and 3 bases at J, with 17 bases between the two ends. Germline V lookup: CDR1 LGHNA, CDR2 YNFKEQ.